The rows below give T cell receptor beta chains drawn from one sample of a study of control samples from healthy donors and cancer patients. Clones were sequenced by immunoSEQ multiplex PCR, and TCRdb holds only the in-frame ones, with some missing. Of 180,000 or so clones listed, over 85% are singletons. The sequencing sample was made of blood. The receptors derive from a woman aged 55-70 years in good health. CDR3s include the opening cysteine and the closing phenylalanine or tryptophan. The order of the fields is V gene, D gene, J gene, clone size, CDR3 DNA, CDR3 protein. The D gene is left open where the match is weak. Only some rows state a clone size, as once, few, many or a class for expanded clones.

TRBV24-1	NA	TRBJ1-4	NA	TGTGCCACCAGTGATTTGCGGCAATTTGCAACTAATGAAAAACTGTTTTTT	CATSDLRQFATNEKLFF
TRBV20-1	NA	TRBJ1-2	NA	TGCAGTGCTAGTTTGAGGACTGAAGCCGATAACTATGGCTACACCTTC	CSASLRTEADNYGYTF
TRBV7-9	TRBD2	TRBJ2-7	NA	TGTGCCAGCAGCCGGGGGACTAGCGGTTATTACGAGCAGTACTTC	CASSRGTSGYYEQYF
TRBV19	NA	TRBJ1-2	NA	TGTGCCAGTAGTATAGTTGGGGTCAACTATGGCTACACCTTC	CASSIVGVNYGYTF
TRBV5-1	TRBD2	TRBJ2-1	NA	TGCGCCAGCAGCTTGGAAGCGGGGGGGCGCAATGAGCAGTTCTTC	CASSLEAGGRNEQFF
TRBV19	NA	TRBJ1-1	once	TGTGCCAGTAGTATCTGGAGACAAAAGAACACTGAAGCTTTCTTT	CASSIWRQKNTEAFF
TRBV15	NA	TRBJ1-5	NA	TGTGCCACCTCCGAAGGGAGTGAGGGGCAGCCCCAGCATTTT	CATSEGSEGQPQHF
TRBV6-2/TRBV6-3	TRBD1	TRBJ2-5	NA	TGTGCCAGCAGTAAAGGACAGGAGGTCAGAGAGACCCAGTACTTC	CASSKGQEVRETQYF
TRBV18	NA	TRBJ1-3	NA	TGTGCCAGCTCACCAAGTACAGACTCTGGAAACACCATATATTTT	CASSPSTDSGNTIYF
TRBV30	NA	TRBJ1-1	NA	TGTGCCTGGAGTGGACACCAGACAGGAATGAACACTGAAGCTTTCTTT	CAWSGHQTGMNTEAFF
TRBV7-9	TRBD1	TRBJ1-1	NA	TGTGCCAGCAGCTTAGGGGTACAGGGGGCGTTAGGGCTCGACCAAGCTTTCTTT	CASSLGVQGALGLDQAFF
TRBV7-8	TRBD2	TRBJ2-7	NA	TGTGCCAGCAGCTTGCAGGGCGGGGGGTACGAGCAGTACTTC	CASSLQGGGYEQYF
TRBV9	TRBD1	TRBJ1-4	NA	TGTGCCAGCAGCGCCTCAGGGGGCGTTCGGGAAAAACTGTTTTTT	CASSASGGVREKLFF
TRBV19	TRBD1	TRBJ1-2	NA	TGTGCCAGTAGCCAACAGGGGGGTAACTATGGCTACACCTTC	CASSQQGGNYGYTF
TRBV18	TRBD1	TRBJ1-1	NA	TGTGCCAGCTCACCTGACAGGGTGTGGACTGAAGCTTTCTTT	CASSPDRVWTEAFF
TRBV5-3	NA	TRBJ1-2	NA	TGTGCCAGAAGCCCCCGGGGCCTAAGAGGTGGCTACACCTTC	CARSPRGLRGGYTF
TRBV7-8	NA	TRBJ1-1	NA	TGTGCCAGCAGCTTCGGACAGTTGAACACTGAAGCTTTCTTT	CASSFGQLNTEAFF
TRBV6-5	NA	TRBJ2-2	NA	TGTGCCAGCAGTTATGGTTCAGGGAACACCGGGGAGCTGTTTTTT	CASSYGSGNTGELFF
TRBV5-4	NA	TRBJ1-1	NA	TGTGCCAGCAGCTCAGAGACAGGAGAAAAAGCTTTCTTT	CASSSETGEKAFF
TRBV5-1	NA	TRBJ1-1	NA	TGCGCCAGCAGCTTGATCGAGAACACTGAAGCTTTCTTT	CASSLIENTEAFF